The 12 T cell receptor beta chains in this list originate from one sample, sequenced in a study of PD-L1 blockade in urothelial cancer (dated by TCRdb to between 2016 and 2019). Library preparation employed the immunoSEQ multiplex PCR assay. Entries here come from immuneACCESS through TCRdb and include only in-frame sequences with V and J called. Some clones fail to appear in such tables; in the studies checked, an unresolved V gene covers under half of the shortfall, and the cause of the remainder is unknown. Recorded for this sample are some 97,000 clones; approximately 91% of them occurred a single time. The top ten constitute 0.75% to 0.95% of the sample. This specimen consisted of PBMCs, obtained around atezolizumab (anti-PD-L1) treatment. The receptors stem from a woman older than 75 with urothelial cancer.

The V and J genes are TRBV5-1 and TRBJ2-1; TRBD2 matches at 12 bases. Per germline, CDR1 SGHRS and CDR2 YFSETQ. This CDR3 is 15 amino acids long. The trim removed 4 bases at V and 8 bases at J, leaving 7 bases unmatched. In nucleotides, the CDR3 is TGCGCCAGCAGCACGGGACTAGCGGGTCTTTATGAGCAGTTCTTC. Translating gives CASSTGLAGLYEQFF.

The rearrangement links TRBV5-1 to TRBJ2-1, with 13 bases fitting TRBD2. The ends lost 3 bases at V and 4 bases at J; junction bases unmatched: 4. CDR1 SGHRS and CDR2 YFSETQ come from the germline V gene. The CDR3 consists of 16 residues. CDR3: CASSSGLAGIYNEQFF. The CDR3 bases are TGCGCCAGCAGCTCGGGACTAGCGGGGATATACAATGAGCAGTTCTTC.

V usage is TRBV5-4 and J usage is TRBJ1-2, with 8 bases lining up with TRBD1. The CDR3 has 16 amino acids. CDR1 is SGHNT, CDR2 YYREEE, per germline (reference sequence). The J segment lost 5 bases and the V segment lost 0 bases, leaving 9 bases of the junction unmatched. CDR3 coding DNA: TGTGCCAGCAGCTTGGCAGGGCAGGGGGCGGGGTATGGCTACACCTTC. Residues: CASSLAGQGAGYGYTF.

This sequence joins TRBV29-1 and TRBJ2-1; D is possibly TRBD1 (6 bases). Trimming took off 6 bases at V and 0 bases at J, with 18 bases between the two ends. Germline V lookup: CDR1 SQVTM, CDR2 ANQGSEA. CDR3 length: 16 residues. The CDR3 region has the DNA TGCAGCGTGGATCTGAGGGGGTTCAGCTCCTACAATGAGCAGTTCTTC. Its translation: CSVDLRGFSSYNEQFF.

The V gene is TRBV28, the J gene TRBJ1-1; D not resolved. This CDR3 has 16 residues. Germline V gives CDR1 MDHEN, CDR2 SYDVKM. V lost 6 bases to trimming and J lost 1 base, with 18 bases between them. In nucleotides, the CDR3 is TGTGCCAGCAGATCCCCCCGCGGTCTTCAGAACACTGAAGCTTTCTTT. Translating gives CASRSPRGLQNTEAFF.

The V gene is TRBV28, the J gene TRBJ2-5; D is possibly TRBD1 (6 bases). The CDR3 is 14 amino acids. V lost 6 bases to trimming and J lost 5 bases, with 16 bases between them. Germline V gives CDR1 MDHEN, CDR2 SYDVKM. CDR3: CASRNPGQFETQYF. The CDR3 nucleotides read TGTGCCAGCAGGAATCCGGGACAATTCGAGACCCAGTACTTC.

The chain combines TRBV5-1 with TRBJ2-1; 9 positions agree with TRBD1. From germline, CDR1 is SGHRS and CDR2 YFSETQ. CDR3 length: 15 amino acids. With 4 bases clipped from V and 4 bases from J, the junction kept 6 bases outside the gene matches. This CDR3 reads CASSAGTGSYNEQFF. DNA for the CDR3: TGCGCCAGCAGCGCAGGGACAGGGTCTTACAATGAGCAGTTCTTC.

The chain recombines TRBV5-4 with TRBJ1-1; D might be TRBD1 (5 bases). Deletions cut 4 bases from V and 0 bases from J, with 10 bases between. Germline V gives CDR1 SGHNT, CDR2 YYREEE (reference sequence). This CDR3 spans 14 amino acids. CDR3 sequence: CASSEGLLNTEAFF. Here the CDR3 DNA reads TGTGCCAGCAGCGAGGGACTTCTGAACACTGAAGCTTTCTTT.

This rearrangement joins TRBV19 to TRBJ1-1, with TRBD1 matching 7 bases. Germline trimming cut 1 base from V and 1 base from J; bases unmatched to any gene: 3. Germline V gene sequence: CDR1 LNHDA, CDR2 SQIVND (reference sequence). This CDR3 has 15 residues. CDR3 in amino acids: CASSIGGQWNTEAFF. The DNA for the CDR3 is TGTGCCAGTAGTATAGGGGGACAGTGGAACACTGAAGCTTTCTTT.

Remarks on this clone: The sample contains more than one DNA sequence encoding this CDR3. The chain uses TRBV6-6 and TRBJ1-1; 11 nucleotides agree with TRBD1. Per germline, CDR1 MNHNY and CDR2 SVGAGI (reference sequence). The junction had 3 bases not matched to a gene; V was cut back by 2 bases and J by 4 bases. There are 15 residues in the CDR3. CDR3 amino acids: CASSYSGTGGTEAFF. The CDR3 region has the DNA TGTGCCAGCAGTTACAGCGGGACAGGGGGCACTGAAGCTTTCTTT.

V and J are TRBV19 and TRBJ2-1; 11 bases map to TRBD2. The length of the CDR3 is 13 residues. Losses at the gene ends were 4 bases for V and 15 bases for J; bases not matched to a gene: 8. Germline CDR1 reads LNHDA; CDR2 reads SQIVND (reference sequence). The CDR3: CASSRLAGKEGFF. CDR3 DNA sequence: TGTGCCAGTAGTAGACTAGCGGGAAAGGAGGGGTTCTTC.

The rearrangement joins TRBV19 to TRBJ2-3, with D perhaps TRBD2 (5 bases). CDR1 LNHDA and CDR2 SQIVND come from the germline V gene (reference sequence). This CDR3 is 14 amino acids long. With 3 bases removed from V and 8 bases from J, the gap between germline ends came to 15 bases. The CDR3 DNA sequence: TGTGCCAGTAGTATGAAGCCCGGACTGGCTACGCAGTATTTT. Its translation: CASSMKPGLATQYF.